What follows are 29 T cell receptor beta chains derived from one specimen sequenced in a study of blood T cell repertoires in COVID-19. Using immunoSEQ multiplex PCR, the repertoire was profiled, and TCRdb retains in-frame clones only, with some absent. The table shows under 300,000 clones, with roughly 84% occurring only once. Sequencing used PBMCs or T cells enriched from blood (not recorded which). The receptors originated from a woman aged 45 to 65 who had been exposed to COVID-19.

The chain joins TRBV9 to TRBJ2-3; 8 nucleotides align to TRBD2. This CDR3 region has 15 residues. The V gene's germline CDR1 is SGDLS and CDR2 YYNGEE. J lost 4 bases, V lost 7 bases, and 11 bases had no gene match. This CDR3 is CASARGGGTADTQYF. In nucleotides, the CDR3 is TGTGCCAGCGCCAGGGGCGGGGGGACCGCAGATACGCAGTATTTT.

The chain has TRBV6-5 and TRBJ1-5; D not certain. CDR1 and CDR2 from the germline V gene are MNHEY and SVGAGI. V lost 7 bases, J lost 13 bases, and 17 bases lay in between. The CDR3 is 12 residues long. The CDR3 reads CASTKSGLLQHF. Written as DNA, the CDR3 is TGTGCCAGCACCAAATCCGGTTTGCTACAGCATTTT.

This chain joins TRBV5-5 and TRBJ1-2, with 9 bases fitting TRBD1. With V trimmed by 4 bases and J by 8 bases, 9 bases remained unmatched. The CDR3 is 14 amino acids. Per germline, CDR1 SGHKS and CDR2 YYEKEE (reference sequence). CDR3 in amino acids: CASSPGDREGGYTF. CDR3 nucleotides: TGTGCCAGCAGCCCAGGGGACAGGGAAGGCGGCTACACCTTC.

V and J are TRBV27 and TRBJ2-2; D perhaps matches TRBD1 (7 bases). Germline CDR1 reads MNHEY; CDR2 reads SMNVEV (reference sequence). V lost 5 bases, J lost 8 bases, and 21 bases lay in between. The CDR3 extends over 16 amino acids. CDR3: CASSAGTVWGAGELFF. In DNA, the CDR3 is TGTGCCAGCAGTGCTGGGACAGTATGGGGGGCGGGGGAGCTGTTTTTT.

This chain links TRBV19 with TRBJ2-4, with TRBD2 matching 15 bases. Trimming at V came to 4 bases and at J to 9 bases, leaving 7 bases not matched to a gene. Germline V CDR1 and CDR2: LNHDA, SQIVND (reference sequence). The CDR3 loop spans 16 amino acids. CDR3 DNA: TGTGCCAGTAGTACCAGGACTAGCGGGGGGGCCGGCATTCAGTACTTC. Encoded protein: CASSTRTSGGAGIQYF.

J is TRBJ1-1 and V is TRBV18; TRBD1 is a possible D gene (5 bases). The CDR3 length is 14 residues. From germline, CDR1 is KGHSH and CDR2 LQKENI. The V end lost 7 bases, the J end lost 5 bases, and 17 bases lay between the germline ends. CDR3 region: CASFPGFRGTEAFF. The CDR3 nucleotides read TGTGCCAGCTTTCCAGGGTTTAGGGGAACTGAAGCTTTCTTT.

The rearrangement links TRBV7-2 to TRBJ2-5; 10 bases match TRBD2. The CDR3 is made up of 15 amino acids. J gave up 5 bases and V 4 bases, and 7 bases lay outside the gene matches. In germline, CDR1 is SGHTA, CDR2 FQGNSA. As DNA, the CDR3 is TGTGCCAGCAGCTCACCAGCGGGGGGGCGGGAGACCCAGTACTTC. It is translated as CASSSPAGGRETQYF.

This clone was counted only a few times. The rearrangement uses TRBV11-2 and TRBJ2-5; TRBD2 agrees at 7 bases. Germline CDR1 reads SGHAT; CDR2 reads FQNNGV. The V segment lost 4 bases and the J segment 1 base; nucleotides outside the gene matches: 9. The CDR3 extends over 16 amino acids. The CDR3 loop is CASSSLGGTIQETQYF. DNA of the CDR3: TGTGCCAGCAGCTCCTTAGGAGGGACTATCCAAGAGACCCAGTACTTC.

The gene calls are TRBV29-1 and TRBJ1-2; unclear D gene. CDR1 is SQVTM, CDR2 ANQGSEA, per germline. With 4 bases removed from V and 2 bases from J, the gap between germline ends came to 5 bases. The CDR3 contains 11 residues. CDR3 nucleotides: TGCAGCGTTGCAACAAACTATGGCTACACCTTC. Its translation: CSVATNYGYTF.

The CDR3 spells CASSSGQGWGQPQHF. In DNA, the CDR3 is TGTGCCAGCAGTTCCGGACAGGGATGGGGTCAGCCCCAGCATTTT. This sequence joins TRBV6-2 or TRBV6-3 and TRBJ1-5; 8 bases align to TRBD1. The V segment lost 4 bases and the J segment 6 bases; nucleotides outside the gene matches: 8. The CDR3 runs to 15 residues. Germline V gene lookup returns CDR1 MNHEY and CDR2 SVGEGT.

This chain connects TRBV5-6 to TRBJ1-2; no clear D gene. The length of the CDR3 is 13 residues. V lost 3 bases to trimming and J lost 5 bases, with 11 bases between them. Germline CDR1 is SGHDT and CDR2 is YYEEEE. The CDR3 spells CASSSWLAYGYTF. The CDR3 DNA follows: TGTGCCAGCAGCTCTTGGCTTGCTTATGGCTACACCTTC.

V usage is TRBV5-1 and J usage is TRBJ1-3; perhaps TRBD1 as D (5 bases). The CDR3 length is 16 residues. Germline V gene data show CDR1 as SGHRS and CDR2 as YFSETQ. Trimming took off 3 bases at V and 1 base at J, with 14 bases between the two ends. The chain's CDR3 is CASSSQGRPSGNTIYF. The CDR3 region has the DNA TGCGCCAGCAGCTCCCAGGGTCGCCCGTCTGGAAACACCATATATTTT.

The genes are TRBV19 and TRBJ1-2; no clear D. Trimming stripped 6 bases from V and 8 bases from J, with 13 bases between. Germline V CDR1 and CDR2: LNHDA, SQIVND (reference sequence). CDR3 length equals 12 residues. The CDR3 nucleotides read TGTGCCAGTAGAGGAGGTCGTTTCGGCTACACCTTC. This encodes CASRGGRFGYTF.

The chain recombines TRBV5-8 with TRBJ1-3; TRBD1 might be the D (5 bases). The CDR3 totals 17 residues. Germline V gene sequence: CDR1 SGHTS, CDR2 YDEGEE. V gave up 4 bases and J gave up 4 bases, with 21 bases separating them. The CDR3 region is CASSLALGHIGGNTIYF. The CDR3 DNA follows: TGTGCCAGCAGCCTAGCGCTTGGACACATCGGAGGAAACACCATATATTTT.

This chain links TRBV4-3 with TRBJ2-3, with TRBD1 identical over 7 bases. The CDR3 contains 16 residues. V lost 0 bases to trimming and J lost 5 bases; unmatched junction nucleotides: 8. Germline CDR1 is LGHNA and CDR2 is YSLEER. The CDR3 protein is CASSQDLRAGGDTQYF. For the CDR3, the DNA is TGCGCCAGCAGCCAAGATCTCAGGGCAGGGGGAGATACGCAGTATTTT.

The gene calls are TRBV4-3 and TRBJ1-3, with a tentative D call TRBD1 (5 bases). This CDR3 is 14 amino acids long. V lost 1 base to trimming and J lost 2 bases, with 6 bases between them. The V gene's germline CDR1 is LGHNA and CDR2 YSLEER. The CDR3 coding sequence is TGCGCCAGCAGCCAAGGGGGGGCTGGAAACACCATATATTTT. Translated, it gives CASSQGGAGNTIYF.

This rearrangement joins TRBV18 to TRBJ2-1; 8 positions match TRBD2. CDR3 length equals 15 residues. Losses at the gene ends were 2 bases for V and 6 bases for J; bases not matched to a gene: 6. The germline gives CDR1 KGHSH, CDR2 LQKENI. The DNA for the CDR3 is TGTGCCAGCTCACCATTCGGGGGGGGCCCCAATGAGCAGTTCTTC. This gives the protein CASSPFGGGPNEQFF.

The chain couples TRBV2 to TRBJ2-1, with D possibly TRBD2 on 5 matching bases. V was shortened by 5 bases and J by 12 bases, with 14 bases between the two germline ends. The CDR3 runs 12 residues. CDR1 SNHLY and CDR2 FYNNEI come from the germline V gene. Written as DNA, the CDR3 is TGTGCCAGCAGTTATCTAGCTCTCGTGCAGTTCTTC. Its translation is CASSYLALVQFF.

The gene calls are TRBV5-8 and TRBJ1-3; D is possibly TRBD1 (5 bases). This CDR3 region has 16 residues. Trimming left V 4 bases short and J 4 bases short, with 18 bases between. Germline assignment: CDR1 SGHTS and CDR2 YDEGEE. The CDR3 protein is CASSPRTPLEGNTIYF. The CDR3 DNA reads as TGTGCCAGCAGCCCCAGGACACCTCTAGAGGGAAACACCATATATTTT.

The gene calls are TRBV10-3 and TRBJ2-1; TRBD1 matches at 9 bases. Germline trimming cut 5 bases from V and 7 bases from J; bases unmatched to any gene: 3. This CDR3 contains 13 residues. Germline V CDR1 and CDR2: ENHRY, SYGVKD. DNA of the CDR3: TGTGCCATCAGTCGACAGGGGGATAATGAGCAGTTCTTC. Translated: CAISRQGDNEQFF.

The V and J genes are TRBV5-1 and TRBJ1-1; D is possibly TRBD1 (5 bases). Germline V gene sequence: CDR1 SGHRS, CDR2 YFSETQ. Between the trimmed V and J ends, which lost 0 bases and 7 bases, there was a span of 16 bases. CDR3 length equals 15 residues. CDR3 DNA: TGCGCCAGCAGCTTGGCCGCTCGGGGGTTCAATGAAGCTTTCTTT. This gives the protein CASSLAARGFNEAFF.

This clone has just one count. The CDR3 here is CASSPLAGNTGELFF. In DNA form, the CDR3 reads TGTGCCAGCTCACCCTTAGCGGGGAACACCGGGGAGCTGTTTTTT. This chain uses TRBV18 with TRBJ2-2, with TRBD2 identical over 7 bases. Looked up from germline, CDR1 is KGHSH and CDR2 is LQKENI. The CDR3 totals 15 residues. The ends lost 3 bases at V and 1 base at J; junction bases unmatched: 2.

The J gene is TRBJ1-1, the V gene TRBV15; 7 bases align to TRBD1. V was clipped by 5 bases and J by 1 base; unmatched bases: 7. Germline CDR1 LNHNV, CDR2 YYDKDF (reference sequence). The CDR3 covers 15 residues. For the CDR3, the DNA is TGTGCCACCAGCCGAAGAAGGACAGGGAACACTGAAGCTTTCTTT. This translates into CATSRRRTGNTEAFF.

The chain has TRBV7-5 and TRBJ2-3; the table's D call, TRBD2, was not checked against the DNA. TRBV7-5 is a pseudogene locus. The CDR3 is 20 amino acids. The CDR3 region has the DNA TGTGTCAGAAGCTTAGGGGGCGTCGCTAGCGGGGGGCACTACACAGATACGCAGTATTTT. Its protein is CVRSLGGVASGGHYTDTQYF.

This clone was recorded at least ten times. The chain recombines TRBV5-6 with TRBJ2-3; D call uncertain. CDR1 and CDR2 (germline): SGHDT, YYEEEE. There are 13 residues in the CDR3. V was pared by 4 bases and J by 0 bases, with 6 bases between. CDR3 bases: TGTGCCAGCAGCCAGGTTAGCACAGATACGCAGTATTTT. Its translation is CASSQVSTDTQYF.

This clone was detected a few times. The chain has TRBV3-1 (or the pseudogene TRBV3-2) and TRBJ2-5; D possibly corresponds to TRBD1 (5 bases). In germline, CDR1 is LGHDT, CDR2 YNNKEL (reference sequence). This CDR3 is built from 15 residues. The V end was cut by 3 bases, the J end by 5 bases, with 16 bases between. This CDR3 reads CASSQRQLMGETQYF. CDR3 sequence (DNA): TGTGCCAGCAGCCAGAGACAGTTGATGGGGGAGACCCAGTACTTC.

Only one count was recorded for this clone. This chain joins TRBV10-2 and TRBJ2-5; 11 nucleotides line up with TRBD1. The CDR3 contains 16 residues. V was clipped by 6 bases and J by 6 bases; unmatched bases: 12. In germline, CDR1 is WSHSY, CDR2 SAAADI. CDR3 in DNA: TGCGCCAGCAGCCTAGCGGGGACAGGGGGGCGGAAGACCCAGTACTTC. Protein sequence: CASSLAGTGGRKTQYF.

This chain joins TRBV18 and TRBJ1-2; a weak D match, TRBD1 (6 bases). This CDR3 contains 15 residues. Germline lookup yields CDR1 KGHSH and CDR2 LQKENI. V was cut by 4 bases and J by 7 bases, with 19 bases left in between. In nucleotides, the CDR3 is TGTGCCAGCTCACTAGGGGACACACCAGGGGTTGGCTACACCTTC. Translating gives CASSLGDTPGVGYTF.

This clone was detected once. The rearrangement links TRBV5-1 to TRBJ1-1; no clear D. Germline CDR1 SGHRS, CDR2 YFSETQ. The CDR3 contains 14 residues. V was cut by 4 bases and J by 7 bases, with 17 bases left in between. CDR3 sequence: CASSPPGGGIEAFF. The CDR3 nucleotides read TGCGCCAGCAGCCCCCCCGGCGGAGGGATTGAAGCTTTCTTT.